This TCR beta chain was sequenced in a study of cytomegalovirus exposure and HLA in healthy donors. This clone was counted only a few times. PCR employed 60 Vbeta and 13 Jbeta primers. Generated by immunoSEQ multiplex PCR, the TCRdb table keeps only in-frame clones and is missing some. This sample yields roughly 150,000 clones, of which about 8.9% are seen a single time; approximately 1.7% belongs to the top ten. The germline gives CDR1 MDHEN, CDR2 SYDVKM. V gave up 8 bases and J gave up 3 bases; unmatched junction bases: 7. CDR3 size: 14 residues. The chain is built from TRBV28 and TRBJ2-7; 10 nucleotides align to TRBD1. The receptor's source is a middle-aged man in good health and CMV-seronegative. Sequencing was done on a sample of PBMCs. CDR3 sequence (DNA): TGTGCCAGCGATGGGACAGGGGTGGACTACGAGCAGTACTTC. It specifies CASDGTGVDYEQYF.